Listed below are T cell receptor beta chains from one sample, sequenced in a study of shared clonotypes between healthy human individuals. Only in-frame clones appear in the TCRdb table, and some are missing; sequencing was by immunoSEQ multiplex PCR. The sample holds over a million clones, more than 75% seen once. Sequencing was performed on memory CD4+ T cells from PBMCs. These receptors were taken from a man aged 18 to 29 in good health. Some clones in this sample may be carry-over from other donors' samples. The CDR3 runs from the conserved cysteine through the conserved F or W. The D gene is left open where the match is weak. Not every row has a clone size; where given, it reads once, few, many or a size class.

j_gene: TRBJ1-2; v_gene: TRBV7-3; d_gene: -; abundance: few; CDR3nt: TGTGCCAGCAGCTCACTCCCAGGCGGTGGCTACACCTTC; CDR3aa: CASSSLPGGGYTF
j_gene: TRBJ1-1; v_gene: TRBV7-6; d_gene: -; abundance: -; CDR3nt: TGTGCCAGCAGCTTCAAGGGACTGAACACTGAAGCTTTCTTT; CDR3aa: CASSFKGLNTEAFF
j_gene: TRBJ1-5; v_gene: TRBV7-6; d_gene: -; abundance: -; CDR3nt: TGTGCCAGCACCAAGGTACCGGGGGTCAATCAGCCCCAGCATTTT; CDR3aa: CASTKVPGVNQPQHF
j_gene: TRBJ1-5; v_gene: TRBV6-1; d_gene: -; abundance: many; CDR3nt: TGTGCCAGCAGGTCCAGAGACAATCAGCCCCAGCATTTT; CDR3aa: CASRSRDNQPQHF
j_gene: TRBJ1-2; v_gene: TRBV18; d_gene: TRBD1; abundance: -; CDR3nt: TGTGCCAGCTCACCAGAAATTGGGACAGGGGTATATGGCTACACCTTC; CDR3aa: CASSPEIGTGVYGYTF
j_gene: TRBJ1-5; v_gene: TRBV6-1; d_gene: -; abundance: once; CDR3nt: TGTGCCAGCATGGATAGGGATAGCAATCAGCCCCAGCATTTT; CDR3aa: CASMDRDSNQPQHF
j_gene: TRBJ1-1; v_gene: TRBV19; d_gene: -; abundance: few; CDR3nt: TGTGCCAGTATGAGGAGGGGCACTGAAGCTTTCTTT; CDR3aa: CASMRRGTEAFF
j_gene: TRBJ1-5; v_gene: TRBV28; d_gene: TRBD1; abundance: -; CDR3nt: TGTGCCAGCAGTTCGGGACAGGCGTGGCAGCCCCAGCATTTT; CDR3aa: CASSSGQAWQPQHF
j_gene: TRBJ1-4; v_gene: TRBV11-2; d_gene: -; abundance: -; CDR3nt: TGTGCCAGCAGCCTCTGGACGGATATTAATGAAAAACTGTTTTTT; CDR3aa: CASSLWTDINEKLFF
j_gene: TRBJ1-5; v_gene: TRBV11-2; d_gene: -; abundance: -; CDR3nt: TGTGCCAGCAGCTTAGTTAACACTCAGCCCCAGCATTTT; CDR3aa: CASSLVNTQPQHF
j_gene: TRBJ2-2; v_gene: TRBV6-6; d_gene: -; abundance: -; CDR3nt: TGTGCCAGCAGTCCCGGGGCTCGAACCGGGGAGCTGTTTTTT; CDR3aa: CASSPGARTGELFF
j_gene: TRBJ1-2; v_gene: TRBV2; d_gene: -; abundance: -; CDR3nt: TGTGCCAGCAGTGTGGAGGGTAGGGGAATTAAAGTCGATTTC; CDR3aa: CASSVEGRGIKVDF
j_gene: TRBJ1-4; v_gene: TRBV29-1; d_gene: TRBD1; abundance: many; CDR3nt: TGCAGCGCCGGACAGGGTCCTAATGAAAAACTGTTTTTT; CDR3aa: CSAGQGPNEKLFF
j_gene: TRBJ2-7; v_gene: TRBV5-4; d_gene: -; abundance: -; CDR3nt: TGTGCCAGCAGTCAAACAGGAGCCTACGAGCAGTACTTC; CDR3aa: CASSQTGAYEQYF
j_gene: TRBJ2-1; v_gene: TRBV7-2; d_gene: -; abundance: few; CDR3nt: TGTGCCAGCAGCTTAACTTCCATGGGGCGAACGTCCTACAATGAGCAGTTCTTC; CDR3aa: CASSLTSMGRTSYNEQFF
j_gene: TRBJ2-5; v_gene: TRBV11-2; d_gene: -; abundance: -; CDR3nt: TGTGCCAGCAGCCTGGGGGACCACCCGACGGAGACCCAGTACTTC; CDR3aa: CASSLGDHPTETQYF